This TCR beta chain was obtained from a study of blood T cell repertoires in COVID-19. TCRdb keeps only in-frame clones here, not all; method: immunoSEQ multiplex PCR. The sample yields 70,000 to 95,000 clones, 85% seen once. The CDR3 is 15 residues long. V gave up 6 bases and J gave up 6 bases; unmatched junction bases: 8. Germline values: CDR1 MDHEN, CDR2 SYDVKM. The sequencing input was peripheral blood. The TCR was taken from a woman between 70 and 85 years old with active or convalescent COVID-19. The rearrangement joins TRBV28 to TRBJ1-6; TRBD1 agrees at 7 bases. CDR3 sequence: CASSPETGFNSPLHF. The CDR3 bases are TGTGCCAGCAGCCCGGAGACAGGGTTTAATTCACCCCTCCACTTT.